This T cell receptor beta chain appears in the sequencing data of a study of cytomegalovirus exposure and HLA in healthy donors. Vbeta (60) and Jbeta (13) primers were used in the PCR. Profiled with immunoSEQ multiplex PCR; TCRdb holds only in-frame clones, not every one. The sample lists 100,000 or so clones; just under 80% were seen once. As to this clone: Its antigen is as yet unknown.

General study results and limits: It is likely that the observed cluster of highly shared sequence variants was a sequencing artifact.

The sequencing input was PBMCs. The sequence was obtained from a young man in good health and CMV-seronegative.

CDR3 in DNA: TGTGCCAGCCGAGGGGGACAGGTAGGACTGCAGTACTTC. Encoded protein: CASRGGQVGLQYF. This chain connects TRBV6-5 to TRBJ2-7; TRBD1 aligns across 8 bases. Trimming removed 8 bases from V and 9 bases from J; junction bases left unmatched: 12. The CDR3 is made up of 13 amino acids. Germline CDR1 reads MNHEY; CDR2 reads SVGAGI.